The following is a T cell receptor (beta chain) sequence with its context. Its antigen is unknown. With the 5' RACE reads reprocessed, TCRdb shows one record per CDR3 protein and no DNA. This sample's table has 500,000 to 700,000 distinct CDR3 sequences. This record comes from a study of T cells expressing NK-cell markers. As for the study in general: Underlying the TCR beta repertoires were sorted CD3+CD56+NKG2C+, CD3+CD56+NKG2C- and CD3+CD56-NKG2C+ T cells. The eight sequenced donors comprised seven who were HCMV-seropositive and one who was seronegative. Findings of the study overall: It was still unclear whether expanded NKG2C+ T cell clones were HCMV specific. Four donors likewise had their CD3+CD56-NKG2C+ fraction led by these clonotypes.

The specimen sequenced was blood T cells: a sorted CD56 or NKG2C T cell subset, CD4+ or CD8+ T cells, or bulk PBMC T cells (not recorded which). This receptor was identified in a man younger than 30 in good health.

The chain's CDR3 is CASSYAGVAKNIQYF. This sequence joins TRBV12-3 or TRBV12-4 and TRBJ2-4; TCRdb's D call, TRBD2, is unchecked because there is no DNA. CDR3 length equals 15 residues.